This T cell receptor beta chain was sequenced during a study of T cells in localized non-small cell lung cancer. Sequencing was performed with immunoSEQ multiplex PCR; in TCRdb, only in-frame clones are kept and a portion is missing. The sample includes 100,000 or so clones, approximately 91% seen only once; the top ten take 4.1%. General study points: Detection in adjacent lung was observed for a median around 55 of the top 100 tumor clones.

About this clone: Its antigen is currently unknown.

The sequence came from a woman aged 35 to 70 with stage II squamous cell lung carcinoma. This specimen consisted of PBMCs, obtained before any cancer treatment.

The CDR3 is CASSHKEVGGNEKLFF. In DNA, the CDR3 is TGTGCCAGCAGCCACAAAGAGGTCGGGGGTAATGAAAAACTGTTTTTT. The rearrangement joins TRBV14 to TRBJ1-4, with D perhaps TRBD1 (5 bases). V was cut by 3 bases and J by 4 bases, with 15 bases left in between. This CDR3 is 16 amino acids long. CDR1 and CDR2 (germline): SGHDN, FVKESK.